This record covers a single T cell receptor beta chain. The time point denotes: newly diagnosed GD, antithyroid drugs for less than 3 months. PBMCs were the source of the RNA used for TCR sequencing. This sample is part of a study of regulatory T cells in long-lasting Graves disease. The junction had 9 bases not matched to a gene; V was cut back by 5 bases and J by 6 bases. The CDR3 covers 16 residues. Relying on iRepertoire HTBI primers and Arm-PCR of CDR3 regions, the team built TCR beta libraries. One entry per CDR3 protein results from TCRdb running MiXCR on the multiplex PCR reads. The data hold roughly 520,000 distinct CDR3 sequences, with 9.5% to 15% observed a single time. Another study also made use of these data, one on T cells in Graves' hyperthyroidism and ophthalmopathy.

This clonotype originated in a woman younger than 45 with Graves disease. The genes are TRBV12-3 or TRBV12-4 and TRBJ1-4; 10 positions match TRBD1. Material: peripheral blood mononuclear cells (PBMCs), obtained at new diagnosis, from a patient treated with antithyroid drugs. The CDR3 reads CASSPTSGTGDEKLFF. In DNA, the CDR3 is TGTGCCAGCAGTCCAACCTCCGGGACAGGGGATGAAAAACTGTTTTTT.